A single T cell receptor (beta chain) is shown here with its context. Together with a sample-barcoded 5' primer, a J-beta primer mix was included in a second PCR lasting about 7 to 11 cycles. A template-switch adaptor with 12 random nucleotides tagged each cDNA molecule. TCRdb recomputed calls from the 5' RACE reads with MiXCR, one row per CDR3 protein. The table lists 1 million or so distinct CDR3 sequences, more than 35% of them singletons. The data stem from a study of blood T cells in healthy people across ages. No fewer than 5.5 micrograms of total RNA were isolated from every sample. There are 12 residues in the CDR3. V lost 1 base, J lost 8 bases, and 8 bases lay in between. CDR1 and CDR2 from the germline V gene are SEHNR and FQNEAQ (reference sequence).

J is TRBJ1-2 and V is TRBV7-9; no clear D gene. This clonotype was obtained from a woman aged 55-70 years in good health. The sample was blood. For the CDR3, the DNA is TGTGCCAGCAGCTTAGTGCAGCAGGGCTACACCTTC. It yields the protein CASSLVQQGYTF.